This TCR beta chain was captured by sequencing in a study of post-analysis software for immune sequencing data. Overall study: Relapsing-remitting, secondary progressive and progressive-relapsing forms made up the multiple sclerosis disease courses.

Concerning this clonotype itself: Its antigen is not known. A much larger clone differs from this one at a single base, so this may be a read error.

Per germline, CDR1 KGHSH and CDR2 LQKENI. Losses at the gene ends were 3 bases for V and 4 bases for J; bases not matched to a gene: 11. This CDR3 is 17 amino acids long. Each TCR beta cDNA library carried unique molecular identifiers. TCRdb used MiXCR to reprocess the PCR reads, holding one entry per CDR3 protein. Seen here are approximately 260,000 distinct CDR3 sequences, about 40% observed once, and the top ten hold under 5.5%. Broader study findings: Four or five TRBV segments (TRBV5-6, TRBV5-1 and TRBV20-1 among them) occurred more frequently in patients than in controls. Compared against controls, patients with multiple sclerosis displayed significantly lower normalized Chao1 diversity.

Sequencing was carried out using blood. The receptor's source is a girl aged 5-17 years with multiple sclerosis. The chain uses TRBV18 and TRBJ2-1; 8 bases agree with TRBD2. The CDR3 spells CASSPDWISGDYNEQFF. CDR3 nucleotide sequence: TGTGCCAGCTCACCGGATTGGATTAGCGGGGATTACAATGAGCAGTTCTTC.